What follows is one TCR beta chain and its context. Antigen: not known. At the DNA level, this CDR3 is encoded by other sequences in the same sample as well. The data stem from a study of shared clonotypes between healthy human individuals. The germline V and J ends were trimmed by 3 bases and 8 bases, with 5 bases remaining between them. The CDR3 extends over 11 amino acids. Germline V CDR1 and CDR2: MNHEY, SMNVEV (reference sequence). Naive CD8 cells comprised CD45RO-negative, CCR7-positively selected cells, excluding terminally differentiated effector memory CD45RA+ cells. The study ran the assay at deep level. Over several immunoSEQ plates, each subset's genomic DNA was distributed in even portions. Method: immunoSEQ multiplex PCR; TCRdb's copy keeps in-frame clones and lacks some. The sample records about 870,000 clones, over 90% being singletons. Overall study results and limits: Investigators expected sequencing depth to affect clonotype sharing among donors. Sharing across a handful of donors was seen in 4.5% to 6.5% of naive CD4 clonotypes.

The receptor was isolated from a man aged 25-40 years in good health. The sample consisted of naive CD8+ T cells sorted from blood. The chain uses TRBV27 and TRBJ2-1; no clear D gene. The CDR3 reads CASSFLDEQFF. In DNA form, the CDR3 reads TGTGCCAGCAGTTTCCTCGATGAGCAGTTCTTC.